These T cell receptor beta chains were read from a single sample in a study of control samples from healthy donors and cancer patients. Using immunoSEQ multiplex PCR, the repertoire was profiled, and TCRdb retains in-frame clones only, with some absent. The data hold some 150,000 clones, with about 89% observed a single time. The sequencing input was blood. The receptors derive from a man aged 18 to 29 in good health. The CDR3 runs from the conserved cysteine through the conserved F or W. The D gene is left open where the match is weak.

TRBD1 | TRBJ1-3 | TRBV7-9 | TGTGCCAGCAGCTTAGGTGGGACAGCCTCTGGAAACACCATATATTTT | CASSLGGTASGNTIYF
TRBD1 | TRBJ2-7 | TRBV6-5 | TGTGCCAGCAGTTACAGGGGACAGGGGCCGCCCTACGAGCAGTACTTC | CASSYRGQGPPYEQYF
. | TRBJ2-3 | TRBV7-9 | TGTGCCAGCAGCTTAGGACAGGCCAGCACAGATACGCAGTATTTT | CASSLGQASTDTQYF
. | TRBJ2-2 | TRBV5-3 | TGTGCCAGAAGAATCGAGGGGCTTAGCACCGGGGAGCTGTTTTTT | CARRIEGLSTGELFF
. | TRBJ1-2 | TRBV11-2 | TGTGCCAGCAGCTTAGGGGCCAGGGCTGGGCACACCTTC | CASSLGARAGHTF
. | TRBJ1-2 | TRBV4-3 | TGCGCCAGCAGCCAATCCGGGGTGTCCGGCTACACCTTC | CASSQSGVSGYTF
. | TRBJ2-7 | TRBV5-6 | TGTGCCAGCAGCTTTTATCGCAACGACGAGCAGTACTTC | CASSFYRNDEQYF
. | TRBJ2-5 | TRBV18 | TGTGCCAGTTCACCGCCCCAAGAGACCCAGTACTTC | CASSPPQETQYF
. | TRBJ1-2 | TRBV14 | TGTGCCAGCAGCCCCGCCACGCTATGGAGCTACACCTTC | CASSPATLWSYTF
. | TRBJ1-2 | TRBV29-1 | TGCAGCGTTGGGGGGGGAGACTATGGCTACACCTTC | CSVGGGDYGYTF